This T cell receptor (beta chain) came from a study of technical replicates of blood from a few donors. This table comes from immunoSEQ multiplex PCR, and its TCRdb copy is limited to in-frame clones, with some not included. In the table there are roughly 70,000 clones, 95% to 97% of which are singletons. The source of this sequence is a human donor in good health. The sequencing input was T cells isolated from PBMCs.

In DNA, the CDR3 is TGCGCCAGCAGTGATGCAGTCTACAATGAGCAGTTCTTC. Translated, it gives CASSDAVYNEQFF. The chain is built from TRBV10-1 and TRBJ2-1; D unresolved. This CDR3 contains 13 residues. Trimming removed 3 bases from V and 3 bases from J, with 6 bases in between. The germline CDR1 and CDR2 sequences are WNHNN and SYGVQD (reference sequence).